A single sample gave rise to the 21 T cell receptor beta chains below, sequenced in a study of blood T cells in healthy people across ages. The use of a sample-barcoded 5' primer and a J-beta primer mix characterized a second PCR of roughly 6 to 11 cycles. TCRdb passed the 5' RACE reads through MiXCR, listing each CDR3 protein once. The sample lists about a million distinct CDR3 sequences; roughly 51% were seen once. Sequencing was carried out using blood. The receptor source for this set is a woman aged 60-70 years in good health.

V usage is TRBV5-5 and J usage is TRBJ2-1; D not resolved. The CDR3 has 12 amino acids. Germline V gene data show CDR1 as SGHKS and CDR2 as YYEKEE (reference sequence). The V and J ends lost 4 bases and 6 bases respectively, with 8 bases between them. The CDR3 nucleotides read TGTGCCAGCAGCGTATCGACCAATGAGCAGTTCTTC. Amino acid sequence: CASSVSTNEQFF.

The chain employs TRBV20-1 and TRBJ1-6, with TRBD1 matching 7 bases. The V and J ends lost 6 bases and 5 bases, in that order; junction bases with no gene match: 10. CDR1 is DFQATT, CDR2 SNEGSKA, per germline (reference sequence). There are 15 residues in the CDR3. CDR3: CSASIWDSNNSPLHF. In nucleotides, the CDR3 is TGCAGTGCCTCAATCTGGGACAGCAATAATTCACCCCTCCACTTT.

The chain couples TRBV6-5 to TRBJ2-2, with D unclear. Germline V lookup: CDR1 MNHEY, CDR2 SVGAGI. The CDR3 has 13 amino acids. V shed 7 bases and J shed 4 bases, with 10 bases lying between them. As DNA, the CDR3 is TGTGCCAGCATAAAAGCTGGCACCGGGGAGCTGTTTTTT. Amino acid sequence: CASIKAGTGELFF.

V gene TRBV5-5 combines with J gene TRBJ2-4; D is undetermined. The J call is in doubt because the DNA end fits TRBJ2-7 better. CDR3 length: 15 residues. From germline, CDR1 is SGHKS and CDR2 YYEKEE (reference sequence). DNA of the CDR3: TGTGCCAGCAGCTTTCTGGTCGGGTCTCAATACGAGCAGTACTTC. Amino acids: CASSFLVGSQYEQYF.

The chain's CDR3 is CASSTSPPTVEAFF. DNA for the CDR3: TGTGCCAGCAGCACCTCCCCGCCGACAGTTGAAGCTTTCTTT. J is TRBJ1-1 and V is TRBV7-3, with TRBD1 as a possible D gene (5 bases). The CDR3 runs 14 residues. Germline lookup yields CDR1 SGHTA and CDR2 FQGTGA. With 5 bases removed from V and 7 bases from J, the gap between germline ends came to 17 bases.

The gene calls are TRBV5-1 and TRBJ2-7, with 8 bases lining up with TRBD2. CDR3 size: 15 residues. The junction had 12 bases not matched to a gene; V was cut back by 7 bases and J by 3 bases. Germline CDR1 and CDR2: SGHRS and YFSETQ. The CDR3 region is CASGRLPGTSYEQYF. The CDR3 coding sequence is TGCGCCAGCGGGAGACTTCCCGGGACTAGCTACGAGCAGTACTTC.

The sample holds a few counts of this clonotype. This chain connects TRBV5-5 to TRBJ1-4, with TRBD1 identical over 7 bases. CDR3 length: 16 residues. V shed 1 base, J shed 1 base, and the junction held 4 bases outside the gene matches. Per germline, CDR1 SGHKS and CDR2 YYEKEE (reference sequence). CDR3 sequence reads: CASSLSRQGTNEKLFF. Written as DNA, the CDR3 is TGTGCCAGCAGCTTGTCCCGACAGGGAACTAATGAAAAACTGTTTTTT.

The rearrangement uses TRBV20-1 and TRBJ2-5; 7 bases are a match to TRBD2. The CDR3 consists of 14 residues. The V segment lost 0 bases and the J segment 4 bases; nucleotides outside the gene matches: 5. Germline values: CDR1 DFQATT, CDR2 SNEGSKA (reference sequence). Here the CDR3 DNA reads TGCAGTGCTAGAGAGGCGGGGGTTGGAGAGACCCAGTACTTC. Its protein is CSAREAGVGETQYF.

As concerns this clonotype: A read error may be the cause here, since a much bigger clone is one base away. This chain joins TRBV28 and TRBJ1-5; the D gene is possibly TRBD1 (5 bases). CDR1 and CDR2 (germline): MDHEN, SYDVKM. This CDR3 contains 13 residues. V lost 7 bases to trimming and J lost 7 bases, with 14 bases between them. The CDR3 sequence is CASTTGGKQPQHF. CDR3 in DNA: TGTGCCAGCACTACCGGGGGTAAGCAGCCCCAGCATTTT.

The chain joins TRBV20-1 to TRBJ1-2; D is perhaps TRBD1 (5 bases). Germline loops: CDR1 DFQATT, CDR2 SNEGSKA (reference sequence). The CDR3 contains 13 residues. V shed 5 bases and J shed 6 bases, with 16 bases lying between them. The CDR3 nucleotides read TGCAGTGCTTTACCGGGACCAAAAGATGGCTACACCTTC. Its translation is CSALPGPKDGYTF.

The rearrangement links TRBV27 to TRBJ2-1; 11 nucleotides line up with TRBD2. J was trimmed by 6 bases and V by 8 bases; bases with no gene match: 6. The CDR3 sequence is 14 residues long. Germline CDR1 reads MNHEY; CDR2 reads SMNVEV (reference sequence). The CDR3 nucleotides read TGTGCCAGCGGTTCAGGGACTAGCGGCAATGAGCAGTTCTTC. Translating gives CASGSGTSGNEQFF.

J is TRBJ1-6 and V is TRBV12-3 or TRBV12-4, with TRBD1 identical over 7 bases. Trimming removed 6 bases from V and 10 bases from J; junction bases left unmatched: 12. This CDR3 contains 15 residues. The CDR3 protein is CASSPRQGYRSPLHF. CDR3 coding DNA: TGTGCCAGCAGCCCAAGACAGGGATACAGATCACCCCTCCACTTT.

A few counts support this clonotype. The chain is built from TRBV7-8 and TRBJ2-7, with TRBD1 matching over 10 bases. Germline values: CDR1 SGHVS, CDR2 FQNEAQ. J lost 7 bases, V lost 1 base, and 10 bases had no gene match. The CDR3 covers 16 residues. CDR3 coding DNA: TGTGCCAGCAGCTTAGACTCGGGACAGGGGCCCGAGGAGCAGTACTTC. Protein product: CASSLDSGQGPEEQYF.

This clonotype was counted between two and nine times. This chain joins TRBV29-1 and TRBJ1-4; D unresolved. Trimming removed 4 bases from V and 5 bases from J, with 5 bases in between. CDR1 and CDR2 (germline): SQVTM, ANQGSEA. This CDR3 region has 11 residues. CDR3 in DNA: TGCAGCGTTGTCTTAAATGAAAAACTGTTTTTT. Protein sequence: CSVVLNEKLFF.

A few counts support this clonotype. The chain has TRBV12-3 or TRBV12-4 and TRBJ2-5; TRBD2 is a possible D gene (6 bases). CDR3 length: 15 residues. V was clipped by 3 bases and J by 1 base, with 12 bases between them. DNA for the CDR3: TGTGCCAGCAGTTTTGGGGGAGGAGGCCAAGAGACCCAGTACTTC. Translated: CASSFGGGGQETQYF.

The gene calls are TRBV20-1 and TRBJ2-7, with D perhaps assigned TRBD1 or TRBD2 (5 bases each). This CDR3 spans 13 amino acids. CDR1 and CDR2 from the germline V gene are DFQATT and SNEGSKA (reference sequence). V lost 7 bases and J 0 bases, leaving 13 bases between the germline ends. This CDR3 is CSVPGRSSYEQYF. As DNA, the CDR3 is TGCAGTGTCCCGGGACGCTCCTCCTACGAGCAGTACTTC.

The chain joins TRBV27 to TRBJ2-1; 7 bases line up with TRBD1. The CDR3 is 13 amino acids. Germline values: CDR1 MNHEY, CDR2 SMNVEV (reference sequence). Trimming cost V 6 bases and J 8 bases; bases outside gene matches: 7. DNA of the CDR3: TGTGCCAGCAGCGCCACAGGGGTAGATGAGCAGTTCTTC. This encodes CASSATGVDEQFF.

This clonotype occurred a few times. The genes are TRBV12-3 or TRBV12-4 and TRBJ1-2; the D is unclear. Trimming took 3 bases from V and 1 from J, leaving 6 bases between them. The CDR3 sequence is 13 residues long. The CDR3 reads CASSFSLNYGYTF. DNA for the CDR3: TGTGCCAGCAGTTTTTCACTTAACTATGGCTACACCTTC.

The J gene is TRBJ2-3, the V gene TRBV13; D possibly corresponds to TRBD2 (6 bases). Germline CDR1 and CDR2: PRHDT and FYEKMQ (reference sequence). The ends were cut back, 5 bases at V and 5 bases at J, with 14 bases in the middle. The CDR3 consists of 14 residues. CDR3 in DNA: TGTGCCAGCAGCCCGACTAGTCTTGAAGATACGCAGTATTTT. It specifies CASSPTSLEDTQYF. Full variable domain (remainder filled in from reference TRBV13 and TRBJ2-3): AAGVIQSPRHLIKEKRETATLKCYPIPRHDTVYWYQQGPGQDPQFLISFYEKMQSDKGSIPDRFSAQQFSDYHSELNMSSLELGDSALYFCASSPTSLEDTQYFGPGTRLTVL.

This clonotype has more than one count but fewer than ten. The chain uses TRBV4-3 and TRBJ2-1; 11 bases map to TRBD2. V lost 4 bases, J lost 6 bases, and 5 bases stayed unmatched. This CDR3 region has 15 residues. The germline gives CDR1 LGHNA, CDR2 YSLEER. CDR3 DNA: TGCGCCAGCAGCCCCATAGCGGGAGGGACCAATGAGCAGTTCTTC. Translating it yields CASSPIAGGTNEQFF.

The chain is built from TRBV6-4 and TRBJ1-5; 8 bases are shared with TRBD1. CDR1 and CDR2 from the germline V gene are MRHNA and SNTAGT. This CDR3 has 14 amino acids. J gave up 6 bases and V 6 bases, and 7 bases lay outside the gene matches. The CDR3 nucleotides read TGTGCCAGCAGCCAGACAGGGGAAGCTCAGCCCCAGCATTTT. Protein sequence: CASSQTGEAQPQHF.